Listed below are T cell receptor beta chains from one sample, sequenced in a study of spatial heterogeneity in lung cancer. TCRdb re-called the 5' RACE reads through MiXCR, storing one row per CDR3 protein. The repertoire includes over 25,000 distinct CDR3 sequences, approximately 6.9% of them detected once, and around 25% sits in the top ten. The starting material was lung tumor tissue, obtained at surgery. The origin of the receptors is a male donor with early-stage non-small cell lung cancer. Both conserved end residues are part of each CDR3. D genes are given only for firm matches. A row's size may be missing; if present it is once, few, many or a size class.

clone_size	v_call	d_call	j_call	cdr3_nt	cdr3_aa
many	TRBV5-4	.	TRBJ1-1	TGTGCCAGCAGCTTGAGGGAGAACACTGAAGCTTTCTTT	CASSLRENTEAFF
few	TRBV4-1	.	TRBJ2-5	TGCGCCAGCAGCTGGGGGCTAAGGGAGACCCAGTACTTC	CASSWGLRETQYF
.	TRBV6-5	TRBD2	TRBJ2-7	TGTGCCAGCGCGGCTAGCGGGGGCCCAAGCTCCTACGAGCAGTACTTC	CASAASGGPSSYEQYF
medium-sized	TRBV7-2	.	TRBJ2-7	TGTGCCAGCAGCCCACGGACGGTAAACGAGCAGTACTTC	CASSPRTVNEQYF
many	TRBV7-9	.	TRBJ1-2	TGTGCCAGCGGCCACAGGGAAAACTATGGCTACACCTTC	CASGHRENYGYTF
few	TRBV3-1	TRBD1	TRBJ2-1	TGTGCCAGCAGCCAATGGTGGACAGGGGTCAATGAGCAGTTCTTC	CASSQWWTGVNEQFF
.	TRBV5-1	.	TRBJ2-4	TGCGCCAGCAGCTCAACCCCGACAGGGGAGGGCAAAAACATTCAGTACTTC	CASSSTPTGEGKNIQYF
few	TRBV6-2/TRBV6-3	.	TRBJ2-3	TGTGCCAGCAGTTACTCGATAGATACGCAGTATTTT	CASSYSIDTQYF
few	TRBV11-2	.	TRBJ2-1	TGTGCCAGCAGCTTAGGACAGACTGGCGATGAGCAGTTCTTC	CASSLGQTGDEQFF
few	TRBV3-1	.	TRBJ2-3	TGTGCCAGCAGCCAAGGGGCGGGGGCGCGCACAGATACGCAGTATTTT	CASSQGAGARTDTQYF
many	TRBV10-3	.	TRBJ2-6	TGTGCCATCAGTGCCCGGGACGGCGGGCCCGGGGCCAACGTCCTGACTTTC	CAISARDGGPGANVLTF
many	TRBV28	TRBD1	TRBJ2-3	TGTGCCAGCAGCCGGCCGGGACAGGCAGCAGATACGCAGTATTTT	CASSRPGQAADTQYF
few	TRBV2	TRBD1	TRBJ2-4	TGTGCCAGCGGGGACAGGGCTCAAAACATTCAGTACTTC	CASGDRAQNIQYF
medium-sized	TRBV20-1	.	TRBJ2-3	TGCAGTGCTAGAGACCAGGGGCAAGCAGATACGCAGTATTTT	CSARDQGQADTQYF
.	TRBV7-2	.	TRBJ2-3	TGTGCCAGCAGCCTCGGCCCTGCCACAGATACGCAGTATTTT	CASSLGPATDTQYF
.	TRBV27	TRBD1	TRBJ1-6	TGTGCCAGCAGTTTATCGGGACAGGGAGTTAATTCACCCCTCCACTTT	CASSLSGQGVNSPLHF
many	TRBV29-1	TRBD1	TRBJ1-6	TGCAGCGTCCGGACAGGGATTAATTCACCCCTCCACTTT	CSVRTGINSPLHF